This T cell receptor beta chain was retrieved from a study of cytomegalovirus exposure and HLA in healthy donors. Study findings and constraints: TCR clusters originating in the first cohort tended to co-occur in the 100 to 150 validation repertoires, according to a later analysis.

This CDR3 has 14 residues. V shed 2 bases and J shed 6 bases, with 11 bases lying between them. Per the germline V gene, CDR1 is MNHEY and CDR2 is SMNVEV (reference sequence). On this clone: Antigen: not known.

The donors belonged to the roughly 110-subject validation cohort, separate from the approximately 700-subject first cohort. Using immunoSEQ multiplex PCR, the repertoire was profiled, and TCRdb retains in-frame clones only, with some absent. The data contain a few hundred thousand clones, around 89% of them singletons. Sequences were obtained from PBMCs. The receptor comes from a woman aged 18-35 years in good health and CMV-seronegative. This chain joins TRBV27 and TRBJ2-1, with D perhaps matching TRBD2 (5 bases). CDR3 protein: CASSLDYLGNEQFF. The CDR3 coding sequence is TGTGCCAGCAGTTTAGACTATCTGGGCAATGAGCAGTTCTTC.